These 24 T cell receptor beta chains came from one sample sequenced in a study of shared clonotypes between healthy human individuals. Assay used: immunoSEQ multiplex PCR; TCRdb lists only in-frame clones, some missing. Of 600,000 to 800,000 clones in the sample, over 55% are singletons; the top ten hold about 1.8%. Sequenced input: memory CD4+ T cells sorted from blood. Subset: CD45RA-negative fraction. These receptor sequences come from a woman in her thirties in good health.

The chain links TRBV7-9 to TRBJ2-1; 8 bases are shared with TRBD2. V was pared by 5 bases and J by 8 bases, with 11 bases of the junction left unmatched. The V gene's germline CDR1 is SEHNR and CDR2 FQNEAQ (reference sequence). The CDR3 runs to 15 residues. CDR3 protein: CASSRPGLVSHEQFF. The CDR3 region has the DNA TGTGCCAGCAGCCGGCCGGGACTAGTTAGTCATGAGCAGTTCTTC.

The V gene is TRBV28, the J gene TRBJ2-7, with TRBD1 matching 8 bases. With 2 bases clipped from V and 5 bases from J, the junction kept 8 bases outside the gene matches. CDR3 length: 15 residues. CDR1 and CDR2 from the germline V gene are MDHEN and SYDVKM. CDR3 sequence reads: CASSLQGAGEDEQYF. The CDR3 bases are TGTGCCAGCAGTTTACAGGGGGCAGGCGAGGACGAGCAGTACTTC.

The V and J genes are TRBV11-2 and TRBJ2-1; unclear D gene. The V gene lost 3 bases and the J gene lost 4 bases, with 22 bases spanning the gap. The length of the CDR3 is 18 residues. Germline CDR1 SGHAT, CDR2 FQNNGV. CDR3 sequence: CASSFPQGPGTMYNEQFF. In nucleotides, the CDR3 is TGTGCCAGCAGCTTCCCCCAAGGACCCGGTACTATGTACAATGAGCAGTTCTTC.

The chain recombines TRBV2 with TRBJ2-2; D remains ambiguous. Germline assignment: CDR1 SNHLY and CDR2 FYNNEI. The CDR3 is 15 residues long. Trimming removed 1 base at V and 3 bases at J, with 9 bases between. The CDR3 spells CASSEESYDTGELFF. The CDR3 coding sequence is TGTGCCAGCAGTGAAGAGTCTTACGACACCGGGGAGCTGTTTTTT.

The gene calls are TRBV5-1 and TRBJ1-2, with unresolved D. V shed 0 bases and J shed 0 bases, with 9 bases lying between them. CDR3 size: 15 residues. Germline V CDR1 and CDR2: SGHRS, YFSETQ. CDR3 sequence (DNA): TGCGCCAGCAGCTTGGCCGCACAGTCTAACTATGGCTACACCTTC. Encoded protein: CASSLAAQSNYGYTF.

The genes are TRBV7-9 and TRBJ1-5; D is uncertain. The V gene's germline CDR1 is SEHNR and CDR2 FQNEAQ (reference sequence). Trimming took off 5 bases at V and 2 bases at J, with 19 bases between the two ends. CDR3 length equals 17 residues. The CDR3 coding sequence is TGTGCCAGCAGCCCTGGCCGTGGGCTTATGGGCAATCAGCCCCAGCATTTT. Its protein product is CASSPGRGLMGNQPQHF. The full variable domain, completed using reference TRBV7-9 and TRBJ1-5, is DTGVSQNPRHKITKRGQNVTFRCDPISEHNRLYWYRQTLGQGPEFLTYFQNEAQLEKSRLLSDRFSAERPKGSFSTLEIQRTEQGDSAMYLCASSPGRGLMGNQPQHFGDGTRLSIL.

The chain couples TRBV6-1 to TRBJ1-4; 7 bases align to TRBD1. J was trimmed by 5 bases and V by 6 bases; bases with no gene match: 6. From germline, CDR1 is MNHNS and CDR2 SASEGT. The CDR3 is 14 amino acids. The CDR3 protein is CASRGTVGNEKLFF. In DNA, the CDR3 is TGTGCCAGCAGGGGGACAGTGGGGAATGAAAAACTGTTTTTT.

This chain connects TRBV27 to TRBJ2-5; 9 bases are shared with TRBD2. Germline V gene data show CDR1 as MNHEY and CDR2 as SMNVEV (reference sequence). The V segment lost 6 bases and the J segment 2 bases; nucleotides outside the gene matches: 16. The CDR3 is 18 amino acids. The CDR3: CASRRRASGTQTQETQYF. The CDR3 DNA sequence: TGTGCCAGCAGGCGGCGGGCTAGCGGGACCCAGACACAAGAGACCCAGTACTTC.

This clone has only one observation. This rearrangement joins TRBV2 to TRBJ1-1; D gene ambiguous. V was pared by 3 bases and J by 4 bases, with 9 bases between. There are 13 residues in the CDR3. Germline loops: CDR1 SNHLY, CDR2 FYNNEI. Here the CDR3 DNA reads TGTGCCAGCAGTGATTATGGGCGCACTGAAGCTTTCTTT. It translates to CASSDYGRTEAFF.

Turning to this clone: Different DNA sequences within this sample yield the same CDR3. This chain uses TRBV19 with TRBJ2-7; maybe TRBD1 (6 bases). The CDR3 has 15 residues. V dropped 1 base and J dropped 2 bases, with 12 bases sitting between them. Germline V lookup: CDR1 LNHDA, CDR2 SQIVND (reference sequence). The CDR3 here is CASSIGGQGTYEQYF. The CDR3 nucleotides read TGTGCCAGTAGTATAGGGGGGCAGGGGACCTACGAGCAGTACTTC.

CDR3 coding DNA: TGTGCCAGCAGCATAACCTTTAACACTGAAGCTTTCTTT. This sequence encodes CASSITFNTEAFF. This chain joins TRBV7-9 and TRBJ1-1; no clear D. There are 13 residues in the CDR3. V shed 5 bases and J shed 2 bases, with 9 bases lying between them. CDR1 and CDR2 from the germline V gene are SEHNR and FQNEAQ (reference sequence). The full variable domain, completed using reference TRBV7-9 and TRBJ1-1, is DTGVSQNPRHKITKRGQNVTFRCDPISEHNRLYWYRQTLGQGPEFLTYFQNEAQLEKSRLLSDRFSAERPKGSFSTLEIQRTEQGDSAMYLCASSITFNTEAFFGQGTRLTVV.

The genes are TRBV6-5 and TRBJ2-2, with D possibly matching TRBD2 (7 bases). Germline values: CDR1 MNHEY, CDR2 SVGAGI. The CDR3 sequence is 16 residues long. Trimming shortened V by 0 bases and J by 3 bases, and 11 bases separated the two germline ends. This chain's CDR3 is CASSYSTGGHTGELFF. The CDR3 DNA follows: TGTGCCAGCAGTTACTCGACCGGGGGGCACACCGGGGAGCTGTTTTTT.

J is TRBJ2-1 and V is TRBV2, with 7 bases identical to TRBD2. There are 18 residues in the CDR3. After removal of 2 bases from V and 8 bases from J, the junction contained 18 bases not matched to a gene. Germline-derived CDR1 and CDR2 are SNHLY and FYNNEI. CDR3 region: CASSELAGAPASKDEQFF. The CDR3 region has the DNA TGTGCCAGCAGTGAATTGGCGGGAGCTCCAGCCAGCAAGGATGAGCAGTTCTTC.

The chain recombines TRBV29-1 with TRBJ1-4; D remains unclear. Germline loops: CDR1 SQVTM, CDR2 ANQGSEA. Trimming took off 5 bases at V and 4 bases at J, with 11 bases between the two ends. This CDR3 is 13 amino acids long. CDR3 DNA sequence: TGCAGCGTTCTGGGGAATGGTAATGAAAAACTGTTTTTT. This codes for CSVLGNGNEKLFF.

The rearrangement uses TRBV5-1 and TRBJ2-7, with TRBD1 matching over 10 bases. The junction had 14 bases not matched to a gene; V was cut back by 4 bases and J by 4 bases. CDR1 and CDR2 from the germline V gene are SGHRS and YFSETQ. The CDR3 sequence is 17 residues long. CDR3 coding DNA: TGCGCCAGCAGCGCGGATCCCCGGGACAGGGGTTCTTACGAGCAGTACTTC. This gives the protein CASSADPRDRGSYEQYF.

V and J are TRBV5-1 and TRBJ1-2, with 7 bases matching TRBD1. J gave up 3 bases and V 4 bases, and 3 bases lay outside the gene matches. The CDR3 has 13 amino acids. Germline V gene data show CDR1 as SGHRS and CDR2 as YFSETQ. The CDR3 bases are TGCGCCAGCAGCCCAGGACAGGACTATGGCTACACCTTC. Protein sequence: CASSPGQDYGYTF. The whole variable domain, filled in from reference TRBV5-1 and TRBJ1-2, reads KAGVTQTPRYLIKTRGQQVTLSCSPISGHRSVSWYQQTPGQGLQFLFEYFSETQRNKGNFPGRFSGRQFSNSRSEMNVSTLELGDSALYLCASSPGQDYGYTFGSGTRLTVV.

The V gene is TRBV2, the J gene TRBJ1-5; D is perhaps TRBD1 (6 bases). Germline CDR1 reads SNHLY; CDR2 reads FYNNEI. V was shortened by 6 bases and J by 6 bases, with 15 bases between the two germline ends. This CDR3 comprises 14 residues. The CDR3 loop reads CASSPGGAAQPQHF. CDR3 DNA: TGTGCCAGCAGCCCGGGGGGCGCGGCTCAGCCCCAGCATTTT.

This chain links TRBV27 with TRBJ2-6; D perhaps matches TRBD2 (7 bases). CDR3 length equals 18 residues. The V gene's germline CDR1 is MNHEY and CDR2 SMNVEV (reference sequence). V was trimmed by 6 bases and J by 2 bases, leaving 20 bases between them. The DNA of the CDR3 is TGTGCCAGCAGCTTTTCATCCAAGGGGGGGGCTGGGGCCAACGTCCTGACTTTC. It is translated as CASSFSSKGGAGANVLTF.

The chain employs TRBV27 and TRBJ1-1; 8 positions match TRBD1. The length of the CDR3 is 13 residues. V lost 2 bases to trimming and J lost 10 bases; unmatched junction nucleotides: 6. The germline gives CDR1 MNHEY, CDR2 SMNVEV (reference sequence). CDR3 in DNA: TGTGCCAGCAGTTTAAGGGGCAGGGGGCTAGCTTTCTTT. This codes for CASSLRGRGLAFF.

The table lists this clone with a few counts. The chain recombines TRBV6-5 with TRBJ2-7; D is ambiguous. The germline V and J ends were trimmed by 4 bases and 1 base, with 17 bases remaining between them. Germline assignment: CDR1 MNHEY and CDR2 SVGAGI. This CDR3 has 16 amino acids. CDR3 DNA sequence: TGTGCCAGCAGTTTCCGAGGCAGCCAGAATTCCTACGAGCAGTACTTC. It specifies CASSFRGSQNSYEQYF.

Comments on this clone: Within the sample, other DNA sequences also encode this same CDR3. The chain recombines TRBV7-9 with TRBJ2-1, with D perhaps TRBD2 (5 bases). Looked up from germline, CDR1 is SEHNR and CDR2 is FQNEAQ (reference sequence). The CDR3 is 16 amino acids. Between the trimmed V and J ends, which lost 5 bases and 0 bases, there was a span of 14 bases. The chain's CDR3 is CASSPRGGSSYNEQFF. The CDR3 DNA sequence: TGTGCCAGCAGCCCTCGGGGTGGGAGCTCCTACAATGAGCAGTTCTTC.

This chain joins TRBV27 and TRBJ2-6; D perhaps matches TRBD2 (5 bases). Trimming pared 6 bases from V and 4 bases from J, leaving 7 bases between. The germline V gene encodes CDR1 MNHEY and CDR2 SMNVEV (reference sequence). CDR3 length: 13 amino acids. CDR3 nucleotide sequence: TGTGCCAGCAGGTCGGGAGGGGCCAACGTCCTGACTTTC. It translates to CASRSGGANVLTF.

The DNA for the CDR3 is TGTGCCAGCAGCCCGGCCCTCAGAGATACGCAGTATTTT. Protein: CASSPALRDTQYF. The V call is TRBV11-2, the J call TRBJ2-3, with unresolved D. Trimming cost V 5 bases and J 5 bases, with 11 bases left between them. The CDR3 sequence is 13 residues long. The germline V gene encodes CDR1 SGHAT and CDR2 FQNNGV. Full variable domain (outside the CDR3, taken from reference TRBV11-2 and TRBJ2-3): EAGVAQSPRYKIIEKRQSVAFWCNPISGHATLYWYQQILGQGPKLLIQFQNNGVVDDSQLPKDRFSAERLKGVDSTLKIQPAKLEDSAVYLCASSPALRDTQYFGPGTRLTVL.

Worth noting for this clone: This sample includes further DNA sequences coding for the same CDR3. The gene calls are TRBV28 and TRBJ1-2; D is unclear. CDR1 is MDHEN, CDR2 SYDVKM, per germline. CDR3 length equals 13 residues. V gave up 5 bases and J gave up 0 bases, with 7 bases separating them. CDR3 nucleotide sequence: TGTGCCAGCAGTCGTGGGACTAACTATGGCTACACCTTC. Translation gives CASSRGTNYGYTF.